This record covers a single TCR beta chain. This clonotype was counted between two and nine times. It has no known antigen specificity. There are no base qualities to consult, and no much larger clone falls within one base. Donors were 30 to 45 systemically healthy Caucasian individuals from Russia aged 6 to 90 years. Around 9.7 milliliters of peripheral blood were collected from each donor into EDTA-treated Vacutainer tubes. PBMCs were isolated by Ficoll-Paque density-gradient centrifugation, with at least 6 million obtained per sample. Trizol reagent was used to extract total RNA from the PBMCs, yielding at least 5 micrograms per sample. For every donor, flow cytometry on a PBMC aliquot measured the percentage of naive CD45RAhigh/CD27high T cells. CDR1 and CDR2, per the germline V gene (reference sequence), are DFQATT and SNEGSKA. Ends trimmed: V by 3 bases, J by 3 bases; bases unmatched to a gene: 12. The CDR3 runs 16 residues from the cysteine to the phenylalanine. Of the read, only the CDR3 DNA is kept; its 48 bases are in frame from base 1.

These data originate in a study of blood T cells in healthy people across ages (dated by TCRdb to 2014 to 2015). As for the study more broadly: In model experiments, template switching captured roughly one uniquely barcoded TCR beta cDNA molecule for every two T cells. The study analyzed two additional independent replicas of 1 million unique cDNA reads from the same blood draw for two donors, one aged 18 to 30 and one aged 80 or older. To avoid experimental bias, donors of different ages were randomly spread across the sequencing lanes. The donors were divided into four age groups: young (average around 16 years), middle-aged (almost 40), aged (under 70) and long-lived (roughly 82). Using deep sequencing normalized with unique cDNA molecular identifiers, the study measured how TCR beta repertoire diversity changes with age. Overall study outcomes, separate from this receptor: Observed TCR beta diversity per million T cells fell roughly linearly with age, and a significant reduction was already apparent by age around 39. Because profiling used bulk unsorted PBMCs, naive and antigen-experienced compartments could not be compared conclusively. The CMV infection status of donors was not known, potentially confounding age-related changes in expanded clonotypes. Compared with the aged group, the long-lived group had more naive CD4+ T cells, fewer expanded clones and increased TCR diversity, a pattern suggesting age selection. Estimates of total diversity based on one million sequenced T cells were regarded as lower bounds and as underestimates. There was a strong correlation between observed TCR beta diversity and the percentage of naive T cells measured by flow cytometry.

The receptor library was made with 5' RACE. The run used an Illumina HiSeq 2500. The second PCR ran for roughly 7 to 12 cycles and used a J-beta primer mix along with a sample-barcoded 5' primer. A template-switch 5' adaptor carrying 12 random nucleotides introduced a unique molecular identifier onto each TCR beta cDNA molecule. Each sample yielded at least 2.5 million CDR3-containing paired-end reads. First-strand cDNA synthesis was performed from all RNA using the Mint cDNA synthesis kit, with priming by a TRBC-specific oligonucleotide. Following uracil-DNA glycosylase treatment, all cDNA underwent a first 18-cycle PCR with the universal primers M1SS and BC2_uni_R. Regarding the original processing steps: Each sample was normalized by randomly selecting 1 million high-quality reads, each carrying a distinct molecular identifier. Instead of being binned into consensus sequences, reads that shared molecular identifiers were thrown out. MiTCR, set to a Q25 quality threshold and the strictest error-elimination algorithm, was used for CDR3 identification, clonotype clustering and error correction. Lower-bound total TCR beta diversity was estimated with a nonparametric unseen species model using Euler transformation. TCRdb redid the processing of the public reads, applying fastp at Q25 and MiXCR, and retained in-frame beta chains. Under each unique CDR3 protein, matching rows form one entry showing the most common genes and DNA. TCRdb, rather than the study authors, made the V and J calls. The sample contains some 860,000 distinct CDR3 sequences, 56% of them found a single time. The ten largest account for roughly 24% of the sample.

Sequences were obtained from blood. The receptor's source is a man aged 35 to 55 in good health. The receptor chain draws on TRBV20-1 and TRBJ2-7, and 9 bases in between align with TRBD2. The CDR3 sequence is CSASGAVRAGGYEQYF. The nucleotides are TGCAGTGCTAGTGGTGCGGTCAGAGCGGGAGGCTACGAGCAGTACTTC.